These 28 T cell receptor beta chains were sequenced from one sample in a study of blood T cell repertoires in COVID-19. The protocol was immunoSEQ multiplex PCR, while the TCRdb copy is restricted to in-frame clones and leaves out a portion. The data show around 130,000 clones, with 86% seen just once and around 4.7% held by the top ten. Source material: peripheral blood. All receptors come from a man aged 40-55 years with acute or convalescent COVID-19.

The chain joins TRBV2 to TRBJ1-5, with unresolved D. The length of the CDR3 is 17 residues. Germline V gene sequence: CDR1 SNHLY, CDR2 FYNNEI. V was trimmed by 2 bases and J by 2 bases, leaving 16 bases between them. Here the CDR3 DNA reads TGTGCCAGCAGTGAACGCGACCCCTCCCAGGGCAATCAGCCCCAGCATTTT. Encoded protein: CASSERDPSQGNQPQHF.

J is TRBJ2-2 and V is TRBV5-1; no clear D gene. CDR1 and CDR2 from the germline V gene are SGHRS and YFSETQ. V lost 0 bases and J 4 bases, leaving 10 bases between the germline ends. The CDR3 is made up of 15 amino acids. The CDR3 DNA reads TGCGCCAGCAGCTTGGACGGGTTTCGCACCGGGGAGCTGTTTTTT. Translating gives CASSLDGFRTGELFF.

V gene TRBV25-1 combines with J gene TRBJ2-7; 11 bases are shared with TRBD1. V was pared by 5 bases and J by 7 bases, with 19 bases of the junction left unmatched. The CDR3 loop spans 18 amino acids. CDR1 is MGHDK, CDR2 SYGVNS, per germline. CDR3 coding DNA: TGTGCCAGCAGTACGATGGCGCAGGAGGACAGGGGGCGGAGGGAGCAGTACTTC. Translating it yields CASSTMAQEDRGRREQYF.

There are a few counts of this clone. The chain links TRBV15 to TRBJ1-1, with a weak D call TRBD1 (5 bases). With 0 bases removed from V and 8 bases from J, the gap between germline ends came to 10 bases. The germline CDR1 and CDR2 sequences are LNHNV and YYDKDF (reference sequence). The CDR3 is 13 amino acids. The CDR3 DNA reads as TGTGCCACCAGCAGAGATAAGACAGAAGAAGCTTTCTTT. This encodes CATSRDKTEEAFF.

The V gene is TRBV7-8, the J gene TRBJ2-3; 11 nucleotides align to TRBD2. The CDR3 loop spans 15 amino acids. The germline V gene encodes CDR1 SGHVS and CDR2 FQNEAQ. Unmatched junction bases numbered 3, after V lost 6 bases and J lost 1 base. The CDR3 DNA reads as TGTGCCAGCAGAGTAGCGGGGGGGGGCACAGATACGCAGTATTTT. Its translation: CASRVAGGGTDTQYF.

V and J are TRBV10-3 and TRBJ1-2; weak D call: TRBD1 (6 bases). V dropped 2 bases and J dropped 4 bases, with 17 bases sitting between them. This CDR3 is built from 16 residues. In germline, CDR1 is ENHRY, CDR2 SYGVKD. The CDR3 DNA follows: TGTGCCATCAGTGAGGGGGGCGGCGGCAGCCCCTATGGCTACACCTTC. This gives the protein CAISEGGGGSPYGYTF.

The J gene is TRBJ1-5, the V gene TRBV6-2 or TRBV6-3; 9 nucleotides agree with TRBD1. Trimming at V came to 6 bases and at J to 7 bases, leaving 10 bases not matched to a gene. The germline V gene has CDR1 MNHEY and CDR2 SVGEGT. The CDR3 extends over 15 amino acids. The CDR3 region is CASSLEQGAGQPQHF. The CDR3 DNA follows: TGTGCCAGCAGCCTTGAACAGGGGGCGGGCCAGCCCCAGCATTTT.

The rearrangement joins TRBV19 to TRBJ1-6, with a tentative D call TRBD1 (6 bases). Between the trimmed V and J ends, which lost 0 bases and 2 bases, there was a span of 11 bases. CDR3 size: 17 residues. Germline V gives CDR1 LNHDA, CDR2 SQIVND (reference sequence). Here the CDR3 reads CASSIDPAGAYNSPLHF. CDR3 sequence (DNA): TGTGCCAGTAGTATAGATCCGGCAGGGGCCTATAATTCACCCCTCCACTTT.

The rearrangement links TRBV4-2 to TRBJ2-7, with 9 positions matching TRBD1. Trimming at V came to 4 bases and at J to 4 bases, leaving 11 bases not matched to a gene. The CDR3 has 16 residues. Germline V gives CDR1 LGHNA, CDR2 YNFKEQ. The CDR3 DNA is TGTGCCAGCAGCCTAACGAGCGGGACAGGGTTTTACGAGCAGTACTTC. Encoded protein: CASSLTSGTGFYEQYF.

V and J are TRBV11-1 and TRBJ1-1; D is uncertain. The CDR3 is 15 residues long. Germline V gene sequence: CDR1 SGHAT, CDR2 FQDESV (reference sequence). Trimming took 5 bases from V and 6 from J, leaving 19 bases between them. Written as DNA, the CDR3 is TGTGCCAGCAGCCCCCTTGGATTTGTGAGGGCTGAAGCTTTCTTT. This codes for CASSPLGFVRAEAFF.

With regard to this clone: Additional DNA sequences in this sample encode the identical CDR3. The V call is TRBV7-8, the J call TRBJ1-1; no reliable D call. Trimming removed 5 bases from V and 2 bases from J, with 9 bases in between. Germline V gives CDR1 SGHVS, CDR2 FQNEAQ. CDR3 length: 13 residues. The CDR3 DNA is TGTGCCAGCAGCCCCGACACTAACACTGAAGCTTTCTTT. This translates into CASSPDTNTEAFF.

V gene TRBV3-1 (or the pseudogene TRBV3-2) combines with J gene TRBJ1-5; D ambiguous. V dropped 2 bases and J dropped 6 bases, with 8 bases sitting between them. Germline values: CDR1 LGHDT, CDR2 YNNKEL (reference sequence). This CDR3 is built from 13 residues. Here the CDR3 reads CASSQSLTQPQHF. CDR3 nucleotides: TGTGCCAGCAGCCAAAGCCTCACTCAGCCCCAGCATTTT.

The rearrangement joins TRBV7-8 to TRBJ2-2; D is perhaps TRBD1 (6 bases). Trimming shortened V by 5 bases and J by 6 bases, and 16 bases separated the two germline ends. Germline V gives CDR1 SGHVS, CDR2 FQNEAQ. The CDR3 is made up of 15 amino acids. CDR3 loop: CASSPRGWVAGELFF. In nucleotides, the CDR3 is TGTGCCAGCAGCCCTAGGGGGTGGGTGGCCGGGGAGCTGTTTTTT. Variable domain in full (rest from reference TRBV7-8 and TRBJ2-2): GAGVSQSPRYKVAKRGQDVALRCDPISGHVSLFWYQQALGQGPEFLTYFQNEAQLDKSGLPSDRFFAERPEGSVSTLKIQRTQQEDSAVYLCASSPRGWVAGELFFGEGSRLTVL.

This CDR3 is CASIANTGELFF. The CDR3 DNA reads as TGTGCCAGCATCGCGAACACCGGGGAGCTGTTTTTT. The chain links TRBV2 to TRBJ2-2; D gene uncertain. Looked up from germline, CDR1 is SNHLY and CDR2 is FYNNEI. The CDR3 contains 12 residues. The V and J ends lost 7 bases and 0 bases respectively, with 3 bases between them.

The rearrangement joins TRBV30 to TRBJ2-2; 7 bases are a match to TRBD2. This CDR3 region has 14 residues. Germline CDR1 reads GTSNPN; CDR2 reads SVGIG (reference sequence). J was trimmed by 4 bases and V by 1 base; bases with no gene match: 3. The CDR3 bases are TGTGCCTGGAGTGAGACTAGCCTCACCGGGGAGCTGTTTTTT. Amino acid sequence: CAWSETSLTGELFF.

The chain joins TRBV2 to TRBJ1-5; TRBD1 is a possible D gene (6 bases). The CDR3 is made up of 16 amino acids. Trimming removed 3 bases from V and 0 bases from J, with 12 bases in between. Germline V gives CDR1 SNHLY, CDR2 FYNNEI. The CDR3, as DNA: TGTGCCAGCAGTGAGAGCCCAGGGGTTAGCAATCAGCCCCAGCATTTT. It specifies CASSESPGVSNQPQHF.

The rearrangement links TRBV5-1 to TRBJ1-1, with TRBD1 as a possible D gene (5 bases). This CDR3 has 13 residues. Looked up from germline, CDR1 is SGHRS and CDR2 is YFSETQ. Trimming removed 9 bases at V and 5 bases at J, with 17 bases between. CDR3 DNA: TGCGCCACCTCGTCTGGGGGGTCAACTGAAGCTTTCTTT. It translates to CATSSGGSTEAFF.

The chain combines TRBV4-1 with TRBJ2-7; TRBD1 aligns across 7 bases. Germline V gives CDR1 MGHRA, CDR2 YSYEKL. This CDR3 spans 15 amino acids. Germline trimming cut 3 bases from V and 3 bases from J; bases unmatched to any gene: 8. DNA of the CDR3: TGCGCCAGCAGCCATGTTACAGGGGCGCGCTACGAGCAGTACTTC. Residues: CASSHVTGARYEQYF.

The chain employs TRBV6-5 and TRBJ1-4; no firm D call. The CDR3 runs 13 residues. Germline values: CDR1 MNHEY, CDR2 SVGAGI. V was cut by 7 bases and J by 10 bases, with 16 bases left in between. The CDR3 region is CASTQREARKLFF. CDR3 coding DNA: TGTGCCAGCACCCAGAGGGAGGCGAGAAAACTGTTTTTT.

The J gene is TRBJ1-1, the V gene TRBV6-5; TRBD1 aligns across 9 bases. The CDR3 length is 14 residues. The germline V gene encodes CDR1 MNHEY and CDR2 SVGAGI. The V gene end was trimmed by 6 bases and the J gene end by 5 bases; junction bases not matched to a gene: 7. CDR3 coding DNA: TGTGCCAGCAGACACAGGGGGCCAATAACTGAAGCTTTCTTT. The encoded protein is CASRHRGPITEAFF.

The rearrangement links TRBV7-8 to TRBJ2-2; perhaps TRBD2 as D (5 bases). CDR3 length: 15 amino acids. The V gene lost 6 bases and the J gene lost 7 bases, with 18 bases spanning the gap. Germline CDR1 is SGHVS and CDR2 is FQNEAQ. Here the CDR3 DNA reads TGTGCCAGCAGGCCCGTGGCTAGCCGAATCGGGGAGCTGTTTTTT. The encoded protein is CASRPVASRIGELFF.

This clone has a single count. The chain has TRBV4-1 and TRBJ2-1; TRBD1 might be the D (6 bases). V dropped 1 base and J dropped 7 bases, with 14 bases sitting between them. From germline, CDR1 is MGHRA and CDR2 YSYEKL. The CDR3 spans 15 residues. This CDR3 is CASSQGTAAANEQFF. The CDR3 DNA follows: TGCGCCAGCAGCCAAGGGACAGCAGCGGCGAATGAGCAGTTCTTC.

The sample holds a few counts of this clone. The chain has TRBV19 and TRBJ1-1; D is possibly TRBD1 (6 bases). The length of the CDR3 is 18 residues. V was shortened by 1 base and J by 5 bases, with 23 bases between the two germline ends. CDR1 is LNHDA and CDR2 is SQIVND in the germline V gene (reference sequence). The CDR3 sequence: CASSIGWARLGASTEAFF. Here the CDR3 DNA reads TGTGCCAGTAGTATAGGCTGGGCCAGGTTGGGGGCCTCAACTGAAGCTTTCTTT.

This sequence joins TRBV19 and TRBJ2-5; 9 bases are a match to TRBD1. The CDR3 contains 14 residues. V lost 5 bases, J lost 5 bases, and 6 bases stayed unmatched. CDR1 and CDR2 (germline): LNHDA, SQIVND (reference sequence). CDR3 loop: CASSAQGAEETQYF. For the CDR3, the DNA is TGTGCCAGTAGTGCACAGGGGGCGGAGGAGACCCAGTACTTC.

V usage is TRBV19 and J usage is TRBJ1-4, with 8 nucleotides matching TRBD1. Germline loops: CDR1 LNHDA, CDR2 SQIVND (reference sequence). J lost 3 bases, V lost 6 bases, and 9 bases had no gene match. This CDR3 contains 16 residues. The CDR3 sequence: CASSRTGFGSNEKLFF. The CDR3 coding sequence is TGTGCCAGTAGCCGGACAGGGTTTGGGTCTAATGAAAAACTGTTTTTT.

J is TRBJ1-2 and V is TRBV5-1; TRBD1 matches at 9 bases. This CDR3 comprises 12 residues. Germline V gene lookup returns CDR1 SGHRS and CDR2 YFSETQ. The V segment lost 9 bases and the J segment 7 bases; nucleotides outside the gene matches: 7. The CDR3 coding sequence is TGCGCCACCGGACAGGGGAATAGTGGCTACACCTTC. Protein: CATGQGNSGYTF.

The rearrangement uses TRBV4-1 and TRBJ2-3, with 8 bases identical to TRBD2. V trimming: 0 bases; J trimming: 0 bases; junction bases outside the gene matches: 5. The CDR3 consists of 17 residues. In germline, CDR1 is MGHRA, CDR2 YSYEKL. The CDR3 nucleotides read TGCGCCAGCAGCCAAGATTATGGCGGGGGGAGCACAGATACGCAGTATTTT. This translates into CASSQDYGGGSTDTQYF.

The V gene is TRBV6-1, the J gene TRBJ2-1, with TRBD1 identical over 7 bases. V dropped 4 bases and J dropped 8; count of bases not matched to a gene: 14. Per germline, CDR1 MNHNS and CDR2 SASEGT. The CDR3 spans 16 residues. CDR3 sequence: CASSGRPGTVQDEQFF. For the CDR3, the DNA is TGTGCCAGCAGTGGGCGGCCCGGGACAGTTCAAGATGAGCAGTTCTTC.